Presented here are 29 T cell receptor beta chains from one specimen sequenced in a study of PD-1 blockade in classical Hodgkin lymphoma. No patient escaped relapse after autologous stem cell transplantation, and brentuximab vedotin exposure varied. Sequenced by immunoSEQ multiplex PCR; TCRdb stores in-frame clones only, minus some. Of tens of thousands of clones in the sample, around three quarters were seen once. Specimen: peripheral blood mononuclear cells (PBMCs), collected before the second cycle of nivolumab. All receptors derive from a human donor with classical Hodgkin lymphoma.

The V and J genes are TRBV10-2 and TRBJ2-1; the D is unclear. This CDR3 is built from 12 residues. V lost 0 bases and J lost 10, with 7 bases in between. Germline loops: CDR1 WSHSY, CDR2 SAAADI. The CDR3 nucleotides are TGCGCCAGCAGTGAGTCCCTCGGGGAGCAGTTCTTC. Translated: CASSESLGEQFF.

This chain connects TRBV5-1 to TRBJ2-7; D is possibly TRBD2 (5 bases). Looked up from germline, CDR1 is SGHRS and CDR2 is YFSETQ. The CDR3 loop spans 15 amino acids. V lost 4 bases and J 3 bases, leaving 17 bases between the germline ends. The CDR3 loop is CASSPGVLGNYEQYF. The CDR3 DNA reads TGCGCCAGCAGCCCCGGGGTGCTGGGCAACTACGAGCAGTACTTC.

The CDR3 nucleotides are TGTGCCAGCAGGTTGGTTAGCGGGAGCGACGAGCAGTACTTC. Its translation is CASRLVSGSDEQYF. The chain uses TRBV6-5 and TRBJ2-7, with 9 positions matching TRBD2. Germline trimming cut 6 bases from V and 5 bases from J; bases unmatched to any gene: 8. CDR3 length: 14 amino acids. Germline CDR1 MNHEY, CDR2 SVGAGI.

The chain combines TRBV7-8 with TRBJ2-1, with D maybe TRBD2 (6 bases). The CDR3 length is 15 residues. V shed 0 bases and J shed 8 bases, with 14 bases lying between them. Germline-derived CDR1 and CDR2 are SGHVS and FQNEAQ. The CDR3 region is CASSLAGTSRDEQFF. The CDR3 nucleotides read TGTGCCAGCAGCTTAGCGGGGACTTCCAGAGATGAGCAGTTCTTC. The full variable domain, its missing parts supplied by reference TRBV7-8 and TRBJ2-1, is GAGVSQSPRYKVAKRGQDVALRCDPISGHVSLFWYQQALGQGPEFLTYFQNEAQLDKSGLPSDRFFAERPEGSVSTLKIQRTQQEDSAVYLCASSLAGTSRDEQFFGPGTRLTVL.

This clone showed up just a few times. The J gene is TRBJ1-1, the V gene TRBV29-1, with a weak D call TRBD1 (6 bases). Germline V lookup: CDR1 SQVTM, CDR2 ANQGSEA. V lost 5 bases, J lost 4 bases, and 20 bases lay in between. The CDR3 consists of 15 residues. CDR3 nucleotides: TGCAGCGTTAGCCGGATTAGGGGGACGGTCACTGAAGCTTTCTTT. It translates to CSVSRIRGTVTEAFF.

This clone was picked up one time. The chain has TRBV2 and TRBJ1-2, with TRBD1 matching over 7 bases. Germline V gives CDR1 SNHLY, CDR2 FYNNEI. CDR3 length: 14 amino acids. V lost 1 base and J lost 5; bases outside the gene matches: 4. In DNA form, the CDR3 reads TGTGCCAGCAGTGAAGTGGACAGGATTTATGGCTACACCTTC. As protein: CASSEVDRIYGYTF.

The V and J genes are TRBV5-4 and TRBJ2-2; 8 positions match TRBD2. CDR1 SGHNT and CDR2 YYREEE come from the germline V gene (reference sequence). V dropped 0 bases and J dropped 6; count of bases not matched to a gene: 10. The CDR3 spans 17 residues. CDR3 DNA sequence: TGTGCCAGCAGCTTGGATATCAGCGGGAGTTTTTCCGGGGAGCTGTTTTTT. Translated, it gives CASSLDISGSFSGELFF.

The chain recombines TRBV28 with TRBJ1-4; TRBD1 matches 10 bases. The CDR3 totals 17 residues. J gave up 13 bases and V 3 bases, and 17 bases lay outside the gene matches. Germline-derived CDR1 and CDR2 are MDHEN and SYDVKM. The CDR3 DNA is TGTGCCAGCAGTTTCCCACAAACCGGGACAGGGGCCCCGGGACTGTTTTTT. Translation gives CASSFPQTGTGAPGLFF.

The V call is TRBV6-4, the J call TRBJ1-5, with TRBD1 as a possible D gene (5 bases). Germline values: CDR1 MRHNA, CDR2 SNTAGT. The length of the CDR3 is 15 residues. V lost 1 base and J 6 bases, leaving 13 bases between the germline ends. Here the CDR3 DNA reads TGTGCCAGCAGTGACTTCGCAGGGAAAGGTCAGCCCCAGCATTTT. Protein sequence: CASSDFAGKGQPQHF.

The rearrangement links TRBV28 to TRBJ1-2, with TRBD1 matching 8 bases. V was pared by 4 bases and J by 3 bases, with 4 bases of the junction left unmatched. CDR3 length: 14 amino acids. Germline-derived CDR1 and CDR2 are MDHEN and SYDVKM. The CDR3 DNA is TGTGCCAGCAGTTCGACAGGGGTCTACTATGGCTACACCTTC. Amino acid sequence: CASSSTGVYYGYTF.

The chain couples TRBV5-1 to TRBJ2-1; D is unresolved. Germline-derived CDR1 and CDR2 are SGHRS and YFSETQ. V was cut by 0 bases and J by 2 bases, with 9 bases left in between. The CDR3 is made up of 15 amino acids. The CDR3 DNA is TGCGCCAGCAGCTTGGCCGTCCAAACCTACAATGAGCAGTTCTTC. Translation: CASSLAVQTYNEQFF. Combining the CDR3 with reference TRBV5-1 and TRBJ2-1 gives the whole variable domain KAGVTQTPRYLIKTRGQQVTLSCSPISGHRSVSWYQQTPGQGLQFLFEYFSETQRNKGNFPGRFSGRQFSNSRSEMNVSTLELGDSALYLCASSLAVQTYNEQFFGPGTRLTVL.

In its sample, this clone was seen once. The chain couples TRBV19 to TRBJ1-2; a possible D gene is TRBD1 (5 bases). The germline V gene encodes CDR1 LNHDA and CDR2 SQIVND (reference sequence). The CDR3 runs 14 residues. V was shortened by 2 bases and J by 0 bases, with 7 bases between the two germline ends. CDR3: CASSILGANYGYTF. DNA for the CDR3: TGTGCCAGTAGTATATTGGGGGCTAACTATGGCTACACCTTC.

For the CDR3, the DNA is TGTGCCAGCAGTTACCCCGTTGGGGAGCTGTTTTTT. Residues: CASSYPVGELFF. The J gene is TRBJ2-2, the V gene TRBV6-6; no clear D gene. Trimming took 2 bases from V and 8 from J, leaving 6 bases between them. Per germline, CDR1 MNHNY and CDR2 SVGAGI (reference sequence). The CDR3 length is 12 residues.

The chain joins TRBV27 to TRBJ1-6; no reliable D call. Trimming shortened V by 5 bases and J by 0 bases, and 14 bases separated the two germline ends. CDR3 length equals 17 residues. Germline V gene data show CDR1 as MNHEY and CDR2 as SMNVEV (reference sequence). The chain's CDR3 is CASSVRTVSSYNSPLHF. The CDR3 DNA reads TGTGCCAGCAGTGTACGGACGGTTAGCTCCTATAATTCACCCCTCCACTTT.

This sequence joins TRBV5-1 and TRBJ1-1; 9 nucleotides match TRBD1. Trimming cost V 4 bases and J 6 bases; bases outside gene matches: 7. The CDR3 sequence is 14 residues long. CDR1 is SGHRS and CDR2 is YFSETQ in the germline V gene. CDR3 coding DNA: TGCGCCAGCAGCGGAACAGGGGGCTCGCCTGAAGCTTTCTTT. Translated, it gives CASSGTGGSPEAFF. Complete variable domain (other parts from reference TRBV5-1 and TRBJ1-1): KAGVTQTPRYLIKTRGQQVTLSCSPISGHRSVSWYQQTPGQGLQFLFEYFSETQRNKGNFPGRFSGRQFSNSRSEMNVSTLELGDSALYLCASSGTGGSPEAFFGQGTRLTVV.

The V and J genes are TRBV10-2 and TRBJ2-1; TRBD2 matches 9 bases. Unmatched junction bases numbered 9, after V lost 6 bases and J lost 9 bases. CDR3 length equals 14 residues. Germline values: CDR1 WSHSY, CDR2 SAAADI. CDR3 nucleotide sequence: TGCGCCAGCAGCAGAGGGCGGGAGGGGAGTGAGCAGTTCTTC. Its protein is CASSRGREGSEQFF.

The chain uses TRBV30 and TRBJ1-2; a weak D match, TRBD1 (5 bases). The germline V and J ends were trimmed by 0 bases and 4 bases, with 12 bases remaining between them. The CDR3 totals 14 residues. Looked up from germline, CDR1 is GTSNPN and CDR2 is SVGIG (reference sequence). The DNA for the CDR3 is TGTGCCTGGAGTGTACGTAGGGGCGGCTATGGCTACACCTTC. Translating it yields CAWSVRRGGYGYTF. The variable domain in full, completed from reference TRBV30 and TRBJ1-2, reads SQTIHQWPATLVQPVGSPLSLECTVEGTSNPNLYWYRQAAGRGLQLLFYSVGIGQISSEVPQNLSASRPQDRQFILSSKKLLLSDSGFYLCAWSVRRGGYGYTFGSGTRLTVV.

V is TRBV30 and J is TRBJ2-5; D unclear. The CDR3 loop spans 14 amino acids. CDR1 and CDR2 from the germline V gene are GTSNPN and SVGIG (reference sequence). V lost 0 bases, J lost 5 bases, and 13 bases lay in between. This CDR3 is CAWSVRDPRETQYF. In DNA form, the CDR3 reads TGTGCCTGGAGTGTACGAGACCCCCGCGAGACCCAGTACTTC. Looking up the rest from reference TRBV30 and TRBJ2-5 gives the full variable domain: SQTIHQWPATLVQPVGSPLSLECTVEGTSNPNLYWYRQAAGRGLQLLFYSVGIGQISSEVPQNLSASRPQDRQFILSSKKLLLSDSGFYLCAWSVRDPRETQYFGPGTRLLVL.

This chain uses TRBV28 with TRBJ2-3; D ambiguous. V was cut by 4 bases and J by 4 bases, with 3 bases left in between. The CDR3 totals 11 residues. CDR1 is MDHEN and CDR2 is SYDVKM in the germline V gene. The CDR3 region has the DNA TGTGCCAGCAGTTACCCAGATACGCAGTATTTT. It codes for CASSYPDTQYF.

The chain couples TRBV18 to TRBJ2-4; D could derive from TRBD1 or TRBD2 (5 bases each). The V gene lost 2 bases and the J gene lost 1 base, with 9 bases spanning the gap. Looked up from germline, CDR1 is KGHSH and CDR2 is LQKENI. The CDR3 extends over 15 amino acids. For the CDR3, the DNA is TGTGCCAGCTCACCAGGGGGTCTCGCCAAAAACATTCAGTACTTC. Protein product: CASSPGGLAKNIQYF.

The chain joins TRBV25-1 to TRBJ1-4; D may be TRBD1 (5 bases). Germline CDR1 and CDR2: MGHDK and SYGVNS. The V end lost 6 bases, the J end lost 3 bases, and 14 bases lay between the germline ends. This CDR3 comprises 15 residues. In nucleotides, the CDR3 is TGTGCCAGCAGCCGTGGGGGGGTGTCTAATGAAAAACTGTTTTTT. Residues: CASSRGGVSNEKLFF.

V and J are TRBV7-2 and TRBJ2-5, with a possible D match to TRBD2 (6 bases). Per the germline V gene, CDR1 is SGHTA and CDR2 is FQGNSA. The CDR3 runs 13 residues. V was trimmed by 6 bases and J by 7 bases, leaving 15 bases between them. The CDR3 nucleotides are TGTGCCAGCAGTTTTCCGACTAGAGCGACCCAGTACTTC. Residues: CASSFPTRATQYF.

About this clone: A junction boundary mismatches the germline segment, possibly from a read error. The CDR3 reads CASSSGDTQYF. The CDR3 bases are TGTGCCAGCAGTAGCGGGGATACGCAGTATTTT. This sequence joins TRBV19 and TRBJ2-3, with TRBD2 identical over 7 bases. Germline V gene sequence: CDR1 LNHDA, CDR2 SQIVND (reference sequence). This CDR3 has 11 amino acids.

This clone was recorded once. The chain links TRBV6-6 to TRBJ2-7; D not certain. V was pared by 6 bases and J by 2 bases, with 11 bases between. Germline CDR1 is MNHNY and CDR2 is SVGAGI (reference sequence). This CDR3 is built from 13 residues. The CDR3 loop reads CASRKTGAYEQYF. As DNA, the CDR3 is TGTGCCAGCAGGAAGACTGGAGCCTACGAGCAGTACTTC.

The J gene is TRBJ1-5, the V gene TRBV28, with 8 bases lining up with TRBD1. Per germline, CDR1 MDHEN and CDR2 SYDVKM. V shed 6 bases and J 0 bases; nucleotides not matched to a gene: 4. The CDR3 spans 15 residues. The DNA for the CDR3 is TGTGCCAGCAGGGGGGGACAGGTTAGCAATCAGCCCCAGCATTTT. Translation gives CASRGGQVSNQPQHF.

This clone was seen a single time. The chain has TRBV7-8 and TRBJ1-2; possibly TRBD1 for D (5 bases). This CDR3 spans 15 amino acids. The germline V gene encodes CDR1 SGHVS and CDR2 FQNEAQ. The V gene lost 0 bases and the J gene lost 5 bases, with 13 bases spanning the gap. The CDR3 DNA sequence: TGTGCCAGCAGCTTAGCGCAGGGTATTCTTTATGGCTACACCTTC. This sequence encodes CASSLAQGILYGYTF.

CDR3 DNA sequence: TGTGCCAGCAGTTCGCTACTACCGGGACTAGCGGCCAATGAGCAGTTCTTC. Translated: CASSSLLPGLAANEQFF. The genes are TRBV28 and TRBJ2-1; 11 bases map to TRBD2. From germline, CDR1 is MDHEN and CDR2 SYDVKM. CDR3 length: 17 amino acids. V was clipped by 4 bases and J by 6 bases; unmatched bases: 11.

This clone is categorized as medium-sized. The chain recombines TRBV28 with TRBJ1-1; the D is unclear. Germline CDR1 is MDHEN and CDR2 is SYDVKM. This CDR3 has 13 amino acids. The V end lost 2 bases, the J end lost 1 base, and 5 bases lay between the germline ends. CDR3 nucleotide sequence: TGTGCCAGCAGTTTAAGGCAGAACACTGAAGCTTTCTTT. As protein: CASSLRQNTEAFF.

The chain has TRBV28 and TRBJ1-2, with TRBD1 matching over 7 bases. The CDR3 is 13 residues long. Germline V gene lookup returns CDR1 MDHEN and CDR2 SYDVKM. Trimming took 5 bases from V and 5 from J; bases not matched to a gene: 5. The CDR3 protein is CASSETGRYGYTF. The CDR3 DNA is TGTGCCAGCAGTGAGACAGGGCGATATGGCTACACCTTC.